The subject of this entry is one T cell receptor beta chain. The data belong to a study of blood T cell repertoires in COVID-19. Study-wide context: Material from acute and convalescent COVID-19 was sourced from the United States, Italy and Spain. PBMCs, B-cell-depleted T cells, or T cells were the source of the cDNA or gDNA that made up the material.

V gave up 5 bases and J gave up 8 bases, with 15 bases separating them. This CDR3 has 13 amino acids. As originally analysed: Amplifying reference gene primers gave estimates of nucleated cell counts. TCRdb keeps only in-frame clones here, not all; method: immunoSEQ multiplex PCR. V, J and clone size derive from that table, while D and trimming were established from the DNA sequence. The sample lists about 170,000 clones; approximately 90% were seen once. The sequence derives from a woman of 80 years or more in a cohort sampled during active or convalescent COVID-19. The genes are TRBV12-3 or TRBV12-4 and TRBJ1-1; the D gene is possibly TRBD1 (5 bases). The sample was peripheral blood. Written as DNA, the CDR3 is TGTGCCAGCAGTACACCGGGACTCGAAGAAGCTTTCTTT. This codes for CASSTPGLEEAFF.